One T cell receptor (beta chain) is described in this entry. Its antigen is not known. The sample is drawn from a study of T cell repertoires in cytomegalovirus infection. Overall study: HLA-B-restricted CMV epitopes that are well studied, plus recently identified HLA-C-restricted ones, were used by the study. Public TCR beta signatures provided an indication of both CMV infection and a matching HLA type.

This CDR3 comprises 14 residues. Germline CDR1 and CDR2: MNHEY and SVGAGI. Deletions cut 2 bases from V and 5 bases from J, with 12 bases between. Notes on the study in general: Predominance within the ex vivo response was attributable to HLA-C-restricted CMV-specific TCR beta clonotypes. Cumulated frequencies of public TCR beta families served to identify carriers of CMV plus the relevant HLA.

TCRdb ran MiXCR on the reads and lists one entry per CDR3 protein. The table has about 700,000 distinct CDR3 sequences, 33% seen once; the top ten hold 15% to 20%. The source of this sequence is a human donor in good health (CMV status not recorded). Some clones in this sample may be carry-over from other donors' samples. The sample here was cultured PBMCs, taken from culture after CMV antigen stimulation. The genes are TRBV6-5 and TRBJ1-1; tentatively, D is TRBD1 (5 bases). The CDR3 region is CASSYLRAGTEAFF. The CDR3 bases are TGTGCCAGCAGTTACCTCAGGGCTGGGACTGAAGCTTTCTTT.